The clone carrying this T cell receptor beta chain was observed once. No antigen is known for it. One junction end does not reproduce the germline sequence, and a read error may be involved. Total RNA (about 500 ng) served as template for TCR beta cDNA synthesis primed by a constant-region primer. Three nested multiplex PCR rounds, a slightly modified ARM-PCR method, built the TCR beta libraries. TCRdb re-derived calls from the multiplex PCR reads in MiXCR, one entry per CDR3 protein. This table holds about 23,000 distinct CDR3 sequences, roughly four fifths found once. The data originate from a study of tumor-infiltrating lymphocytes in primary liver carcinoma. Study details: The patients comprised men and women between the ages of 30 and 69 years. Findings of the study overall: Between tumor regions, pairs overlapped more than tumor-adjacent and tumor-blood pairs did.

The study co-extracted DNA and RNA from around 20-30 mg of unsorted bulk tissue. The sequencing input was liver tumor tissue from sampling region 5. Subset denoted: tumor region T5, tumor centre. The source is a woman in her twenties or thirties with primary liver carcinoma and hepatitis B virus infection.

The CDR3 reads CANSHPQLAGYTF. The CDR3 DNA reads as TGTGCCAACAGCCATCCCCAGCTGGCTGGCTACACATTC. The gene calls are TRBV14 and TRBJ1-2; D unclear. CDR3 length equals 13 residues. Germline values: CDR1 SGHDN, CDR2 FVKESK.